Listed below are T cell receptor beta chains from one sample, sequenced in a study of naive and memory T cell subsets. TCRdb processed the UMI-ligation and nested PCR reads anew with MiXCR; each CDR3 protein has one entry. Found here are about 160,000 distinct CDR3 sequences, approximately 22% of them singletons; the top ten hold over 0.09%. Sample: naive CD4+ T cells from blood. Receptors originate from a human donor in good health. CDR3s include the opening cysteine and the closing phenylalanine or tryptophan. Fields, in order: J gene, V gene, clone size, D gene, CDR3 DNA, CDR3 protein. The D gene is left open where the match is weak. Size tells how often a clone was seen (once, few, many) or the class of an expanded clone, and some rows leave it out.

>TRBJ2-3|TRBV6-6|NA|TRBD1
TGTGCCAGCAGTTCCACCGGGACAGGGACAGATACGCAGTATTTT
CASSSTGTGTDTQYF
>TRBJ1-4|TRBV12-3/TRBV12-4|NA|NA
TGTGCCAGCAGTTTCCGTACACCAACTAATGAAAAACTGTTTTTT
CASSFRTPTNEKLFF
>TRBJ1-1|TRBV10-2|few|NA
TGCGCCAGCAGTGATAAAAACACTGAAGCTTTCTTT
CASSDKNTEAFF
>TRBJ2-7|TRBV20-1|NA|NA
TGCAGTTGGGCCTCCTACGAGCAGTACTTC
CSWASYEQYF
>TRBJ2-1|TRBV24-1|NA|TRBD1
TGTGCCACCAGCGGTCCGGGACAGGGGTCGAGCTCCTACAATGAGCAGTTCTTC
CATSGPGQGSSSYNEQFF
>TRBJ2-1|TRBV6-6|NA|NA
TGTGCCAGCAGTTTAGGGCTCAGCAATGAGCAGTTCTTC
CASSLGLSNEQFF
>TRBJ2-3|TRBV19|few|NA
TGTGCCAGCAAGAGGGATACGCAGTATTTT
CASKRDTQYF
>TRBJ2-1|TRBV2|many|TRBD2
TGTGCCAGCAGTCCGGGACTAGCGATTAATGAGCAGTTCTTC
CASSPGLAINEQFF
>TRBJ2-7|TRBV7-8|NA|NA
TGTGCCAGCAGCTTAGGGGGGCAGAACTACGAGCAGTACTTC
CASSLGGQNYEQYF
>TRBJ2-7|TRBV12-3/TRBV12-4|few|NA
TGTGCCAGCAGTTTACGGGGGGCCCTTATCTACGAGCAGTACTTC
CASSLRGALIYEQYF
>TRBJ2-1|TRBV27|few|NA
TGTGCCAGCAGTTTAAGTAGCGGAACTTACAATGAGCAGTTCTTC
CASSLSSGTYNEQFF
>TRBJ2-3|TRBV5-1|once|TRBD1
TGCGCCAGCAGAAGGACAGGAGTCACAGATACGCAGTATTTT
CASRRTGVTDTQYF
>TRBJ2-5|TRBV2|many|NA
TGTGCCAGCAGTGAATTACCTCGACCCGAGGGTGAGACCCAGTACTTC
CASSELPRPEGETQYF
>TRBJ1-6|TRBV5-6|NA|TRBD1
TGTGCCAGCAGCGGGACAGATCTCCTTAATTCACCCCTCCACTTT
CASSGTDLLNSPLHF
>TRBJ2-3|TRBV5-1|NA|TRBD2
TGCGCCAGCAGCACCCCAGGCGGGAGCGCAGATACGCAGTATTTT
CASSTPGGSADTQYF
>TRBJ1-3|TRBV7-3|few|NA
TGTGCCAGCAGCTTAACACCCGGATCTGGAAACACCATATATTTT
CASSLTPGSGNTIYF
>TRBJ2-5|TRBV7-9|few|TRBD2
TGTGCCAGCAGCTTAGAAGGGAGGGCGACCCAGTACTTC
CASSLEGRATQYF
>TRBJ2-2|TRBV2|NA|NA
TGTGCCAGCAGTGAATTAGGGAGCGCCGGGGAGCTGTTTTTT
CASSELGSAGELFF
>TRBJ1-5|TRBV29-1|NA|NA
TGCAGCGTTGAAGCCGGTCTAGGCCAGCCCCAGCATTTT
CSVEAGLGQPQHF
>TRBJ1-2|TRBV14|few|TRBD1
TGTGCCAGCAGCCAAGCCCCGGGACAGGGAAACTATGGCTACACCTTC
CASSQAPGQGNYGYTF
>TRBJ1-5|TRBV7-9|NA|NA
TGTGCCAGCAGCCACGACAGTTCCAATCAGCCCCAGCATTTT
CASSHDSSNQPQHF
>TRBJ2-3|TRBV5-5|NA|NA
TGTGCCAGCAGCTTGGCGGGAGCGCGGCGCACAGATACGCAGTATTTT
CASSLAGARRTDTQYF
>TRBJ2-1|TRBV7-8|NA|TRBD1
TGTGCCAGCAGCGTAAAAAGGGGACAGTACAATGAGCAGTTCTTC
CASSVKRGQYNEQFF
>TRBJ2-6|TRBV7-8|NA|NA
TGTGCCAGCAGCTTAGTTCACAGATTGGGCTCTGGGGCCAACGTCCTGACTTTC
CASSLVHRLGSGANVLTF
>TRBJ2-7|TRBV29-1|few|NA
TGCAGCGTGTCCGGGACCTACGAGCAGTACTTC
CSVSGTYEQYF
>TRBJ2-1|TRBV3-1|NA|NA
TGTGCCAGCAGCCCCTTTGGTAATGAGCAGTTCTTC
CASSPFGNEQFF
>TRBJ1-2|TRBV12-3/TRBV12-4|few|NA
TGTGCCAGCAGTTTGGGACTGAGGGACGGCTACACCTTC
CASSLGLRDGYTF
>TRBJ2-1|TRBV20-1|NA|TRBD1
TGCAGTGCTACATGGAGAAGTACAGGGGTTCGGTTCAATGAGCAGTTCTTC
CSATWRSTGVRFNEQFF
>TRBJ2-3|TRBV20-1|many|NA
TGCAGTGCTAGCGCCGTGGATACGCAGTATTTT
CSASAVDTQYF
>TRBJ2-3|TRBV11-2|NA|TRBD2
TGTGCCAGCAGCTTAAGGCTAGCGGGAGGAAACACAGATACGCAGTATTTT
CASSLRLAGGNTDTQYF
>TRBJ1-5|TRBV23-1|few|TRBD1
TGCGCCAGCAGTCATCCGGGACAGGGGGGACCCAAGGGCAATCAGCCCCAGCATTTT
CASSHPGQGGPKGNQPQHF
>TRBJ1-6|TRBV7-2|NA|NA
TGTGCCAGCAGCTTAGAGTCATGGGGGGCCTCCTATAATTCACCCCTCCACTTT
CASSLESWGASYNSPLHF
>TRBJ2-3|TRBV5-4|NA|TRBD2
TGTGCCAGCAGCCAGGGACTAGCGGGCACAGATACGCAGTATTTT
CASSQGLAGTDTQYF
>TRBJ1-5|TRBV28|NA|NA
TGTGCCAGCAGCTCCCTAAGGGGAGGTAGCAATCAGCCCCAGCATTTT
CASSSLRGGSNQPQHF
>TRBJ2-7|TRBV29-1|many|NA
TGCAGCGTTGAAGCTACCGGGACCGAGCAGTACTTC
CSVEATGTEQYF
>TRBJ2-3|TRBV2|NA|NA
TGTGCCAGCAGTGACGCCGAAGGGGCCGATACGCAGTATTTT
CASSDAEGADTQYF
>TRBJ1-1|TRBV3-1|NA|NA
TGTGCCAGCACCGGTCCGGGGGTTGAAGCTTTCTTT
CASTGPGVEAFF
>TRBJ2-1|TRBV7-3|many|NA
TGTGCCAGCAGCCCCGTCAGCGCCAGCATGAATGAGCAGTTCTTC
CASSPVSASMNEQFF
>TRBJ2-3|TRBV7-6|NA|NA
TGTGCCAGCAGCTTACAAGGGTTTTGGGAGGCCACAGATACGCAGTATTTT
CASSLQGFWEATDTQYF
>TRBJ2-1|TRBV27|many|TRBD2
TGTGCCAGCAGGCCAAGTAGGACTAGCTCCACGGATGAGCAGTTCTTC
CASRPSRTSSTDEQFF
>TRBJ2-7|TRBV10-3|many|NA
TGTGCCATCAGTGAGCCCCCACCCCGCTCCTACGAGCAGTACTTC
CAISEPPPRSYEQYF
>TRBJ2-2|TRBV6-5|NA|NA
TGTGCCAGCAGTTACGATCCGGGTACCGGGGAGCTGTTTTTT
CASSYDPGTGELFF
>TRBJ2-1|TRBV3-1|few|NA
TGTGCCAGCAGCACCCCGCCGAACAATGAGCAGTTCTTC
CASSTPPNNEQFF
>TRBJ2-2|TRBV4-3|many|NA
TGCGCCAGCAGCCAAGATTGGGAGAGGGCCGGGGAGCTGTTTTTT
CASSQDWERAGELFF
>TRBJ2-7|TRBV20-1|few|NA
TGCAGTGCTAGAGGGTTGCCCAGCGACTCCTACGAGCAGTACTTC
CSARGLPSDSYEQYF
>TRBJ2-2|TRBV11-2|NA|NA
TGTGCCAGCAGCTTTCAGAGGATCGGGGAGCTGTTTTTT
CASSFQRIGELFF
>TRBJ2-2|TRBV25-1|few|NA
TGTGCCAGCAGCCCTACAGCGGACACCGGGGAGCTGTTTTTT
CASSPTADTGELFF
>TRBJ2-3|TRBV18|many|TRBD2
TGTGCCAGCTCACGGTTAGCGGGAAGAGGGGGCACAGATACGCAGTATTTT
CASSRLAGRGGTDTQYF
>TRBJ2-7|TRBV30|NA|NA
TGTGCCTGGAGTGTACTAGGACCCCCGGTGGGTGAGCAGTACTTC
CAWSVLGPPVGEQYF
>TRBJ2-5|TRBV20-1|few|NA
TGCAGTGCTAGAGTTCAGGCGCAAGAGACCCAGTACTTC
CSARVQAQETQYF
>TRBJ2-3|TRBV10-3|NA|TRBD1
TGTGCCACCCGGGACAGCCCCGATACGCAGTATTTT
CATRDSPDTQYF
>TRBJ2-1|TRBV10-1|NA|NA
TGCGCCAGCAGTGGTACTAGCAGAGGAAATGAGCAGTTCTTC
CASSGTSRGNEQFF
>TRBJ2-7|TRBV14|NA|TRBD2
TGTGCCAGCAGCCAAGATCCCTGGACTAGCGGGACCGTTAATCCCCTCTACGAGCAGTACTTC
CASSQDPWTSGTVNPLYEQYF